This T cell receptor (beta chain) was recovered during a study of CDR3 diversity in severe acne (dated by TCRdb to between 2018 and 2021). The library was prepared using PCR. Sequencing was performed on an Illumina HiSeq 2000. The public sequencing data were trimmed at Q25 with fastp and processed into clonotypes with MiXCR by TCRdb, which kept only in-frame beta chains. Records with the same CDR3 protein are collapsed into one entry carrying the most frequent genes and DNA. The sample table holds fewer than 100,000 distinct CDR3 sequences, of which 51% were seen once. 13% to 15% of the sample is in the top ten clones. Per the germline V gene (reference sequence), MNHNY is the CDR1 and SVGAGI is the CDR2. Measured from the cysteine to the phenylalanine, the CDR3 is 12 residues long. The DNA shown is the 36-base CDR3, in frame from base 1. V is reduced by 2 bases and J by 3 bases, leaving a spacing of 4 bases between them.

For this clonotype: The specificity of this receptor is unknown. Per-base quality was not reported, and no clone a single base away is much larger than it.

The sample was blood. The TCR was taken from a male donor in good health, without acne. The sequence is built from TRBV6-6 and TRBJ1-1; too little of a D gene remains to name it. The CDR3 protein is CASSYQDTEAFF. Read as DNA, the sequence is TGTGCCAGCAGTTACCAAGACACTGAAGCTTTCTTT.